The source of this T cell receptor beta chain is a study of blood T cell repertoires in COVID-19. Across the study: Samples representing acute and convalescent COVID-19 were sourced from the United States, Italy and Spain.

Here immunoSEQ multiplex PCR was the method, and the copy in TCRdb shows in-frame clones only, minus some. The sample contains roughly 200,000 clones, over 75% of which appear only once. Enrollees, about 18 to 89 years old, lived in 20 to 25 US areas. Cohort placement rested on clinical history that participants reported themselves. Cohort 3 recovered donors had two negative PCRs, clearance, or symptom resolution. Trimming left V 5 bases short and J 0 bases short, with 9 bases between. Looked up from germline, CDR1 is MRHNA and CDR2 is SNTAGT. CDR3 length: 14 amino acids. The receptor was derived from a man between 35 and 55 years old who had recovered from COVID-19. The sequenced material came from PBMCs or T cells enriched from blood (not recorded which). The rearrangement joins TRBV6-4 to TRBJ2-3; D ambiguous. CDR3 loop: CASSPGPSTDTQYF. Here the CDR3 DNA reads TGTGCCAGCAGTCCAGGTCCCAGCACAGATACGCAGTATTTT.